This paragraph reports one T cell receptor beta chain. Its binding antigen is unknown. Gene names and germline sequences refer to the mouse in this case. The read terminates 1 residue before the CDR3 end, so the remaining end is supplied by the germline J gene. This specimen belongs to a study of tissue T cells after allogeneic stem cell transplantation (dated by TCRdb to 2022 to 2024). About the investigation overall: TCR beta repertoires were profiled across many tissues obtained from research autopsies of patients with and without GVHD, as well as in mouse models of GVHD. The human arm was a prospective observational study without blinding or randomization. What the work shows at the level of the full study, not this receptor alone: In both patients and mice, only a limited portion of the TCR repertoire detected in tissues was captured by blood and spleen T cells. Sampling depth was acknowledged as a limitation, and the patient cohort was both small and clinically heterogeneous. Few T cell clones were found to be shared across patients, but shared repertoire signatures across patients were revealed in a tissue-specific fashion by motif-based clustering. The study did not determine which tissue TCRs were alloreactive or antigen-specific, and some clones might have been persisting host cells. Within patients, how anatomically similar the tissues were was a key factor in shaping TCR repertoire composition, regardless of disease or transplant status.

Receptors were amplified or captured by the immunoSEQ multiplex PCR assay. TCRbeta CDR3 sequencing was performed at survey depth by Adaptive Biotechnologies, and CDR3 sequences, V/J genes, productive frequency and template counts were reported. Amplification of TCR beta CDR3 regions was performed from genomic DNA rather than from RNA. The authors' analysis ran thus. Pairwise repertoire overlap between tissues was quantified with Jensen-Shannon divergence, where 1 means complete divergence and 0 identical. Tissues were clustered by single-linkage agglomerative hierarchical clustering of pairwise JSD values and displayed as dendrograms. GLIPH2 was run on all patient samples with simulation_depth 1000, kmer_min_depth 3, cdr3_length_cutoff 8, keeping groups with more than two unique CDR3s. In a standardized tissue-overlap score, Jaccard GLIPH-group overlap across patients was extrapolated to a standard repertoire size of 1000 clones. Linear mixed-effect models, with tissue included as a fixed effect and individual included as a random effect, were used to assess associations of diversity with clinical or experimental variables. The table comes from immuneACCESS by way of TCRdb, which keeps in-frame sequences with V and J called. Part of the clones is missing from these tables; in studies checked, under half for an unresolved V gene and the rest for unknown reasons. From that table come the V and J calls and clone size; the DNA was used to work out D and trimming. Within this sample are more than 45,000 clones, with about three quarters of them counted one time only. Of the sample, 0.5% to 0.65% is held by the ten largest clones.

From V the trimming removes 2 bases and from J it removes 6 bases, while the gene matches leave 5 bases of the junction unaccounted for. Via the germline V gene, CDR1 is NNHDY and CDR2 SYVADS. CDR3 length: 14 amino acids, cysteine to phenylalanine. Of the CDR3's DNA, 39 bases were read; they are in frame from base 1. Input material: sorted cells pooled from one or two spleens. This TCR came from a pool of C57BL/6 mice in good health. The V and J segments used are TRBV13-3 and TRBJ2-7, with 10 bases in between that match TRBD1. This receptor carries the CDR3 CASSDRDRGGEQYF. The sequenced part of the CDR3 DNA is TGTGCCAGCAGTGACCGGGACAGGGGAGGTGAACAGTAC.